The rows below give T cell receptor beta chains drawn from one sample of a study of blood T cell repertoires in COVID-19. Produced via immunoSEQ multiplex PCR; TCRdb's table is partial and in-frame only. The table records approximately 210,000 clones, around 88% of them present only once. Sequencing input: peripheral blood. The origin of the receptors is a woman aged 45 to 65 with acute or convalescent COVID-19. Each CDR3 is given with its conserved first and last residue. The order of the fields is V gene, J gene, clone size, D gene, CDR3 DNA, CDR3 protein. A D gene is named only where the DNA matches it firmly. Rows may omit the clone size; those that give it use once, few, many or a size class.

>TRBV29-1|TRBJ2-1|once|TRBD2
TGCAGCGCCCCTGACAGCGGGAGGCTAAACAATGAGCAGTTCTTC
CSAPDSGRLNNEQFF
>TRBV10-3|TRBJ2-1|.|TRBD1
TGTGCCATCAGCCCCTTGGGACAGGGGATCGGCAATGAGCAGTTCTTC
CAISPLGQGIGNEQFF
>TRBV5-5|TRBJ2-5|.|TRBD1
TGTGCCAGCAGCCCGCGCCGGGACAGGGTGGGGGAGACCCAGTACTTC
CASSPRRDRVGETQYF
>TRBV29-1|TRBJ2-6|.|.
TGCAGCGCAAAAACAGGCAGTGCCCCCACAGGGTATGGGGCCAACGTCCTGACTTTC
CSAKTGSAPTGYGANVLTF
>TRBV6-2/TRBV6-3|TRBJ2-3|once|TRBD2
TGTGCCAGCAGTGCCGGGACTAGCGGGAGGGCCTTCACAGATACGCAGTATTTT
CASSAGTSGRAFTDTQYF
>TRBV5-1|TRBJ1-5|.|TRBD1
TGCGCCAGCAGCCCCACAGGGGGCGGGGGTCAGCCCCAGCATTTT
CASSPTGGGGQPQHF
>TRBV15|TRBJ2-1|.|TRBD2
TGTGCCACCAGGATGACTAGCGGGGGCTCCTACAATGAGCAGTTCTTC
CATRMTSGGSYNEQFF
>TRBV10-3|TRBJ1-5|.|TRBD1
TGTGCCATCAGTGAGTCGCGGGACAGGGGATCCTATAGCAATCAGCCCCAGCATTTT
CAISESRDRGSYSNQPQHF
>TRBV5-1|TRBJ1-1|once|.
TGCGCCAGCAGCCTCGAAAGGAGGGAGGCTGAAGCTTTCTTT
CASSLERREAEAFF
>TRBV29-1|TRBJ2-3|.|.
TGCAGCGTTGTTCCCGTCACAGATACGCAGTATTTT
CSVVPVTDTQYF
>TRBV3-1/TRBV3-2|TRBJ2-7|.|TRBD2
TGTGCCAGCAGCGGGACTAGCGATTACGAGCAGTACTTC
CASSGTSDYEQYF
>TRBV10-3|TRBJ2-5|.|TRBD1
TGTGCCATCAGTGAGTCGAGGGACAGGGCGGAGACCCAGTACTTC
CAISESRDRAETQYF
>TRBV2|TRBJ1-1|.|.
TGTGCCAGCAGTGCGCGGCATCAGAACACTGAAGCTTTCTTT
CASSARHQNTEAFF
>TRBV14|TRBJ2-2|.|.
TGTGCCAGCAGACCCGCAAGCCAGAACACCGGGGAGCTGTTTTTT
CASRPASQNTGELFF
>TRBV6-5|TRBJ1-1|.|.
TGTGCCAGCACACAGGACCCGAACACTGAAGCTTTCTTT
CASTQDPNTEAFF
>TRBV29-1|TRBJ1-3|.|TRBD1
TGCAGCGCCCAGACAGGGAGCTCTGGAAACACCATATATTTT
CSAQTGSSGNTIYF
>TRBV5-6|TRBJ1-1|.|.
TGTGCCAGCAGCTTGGGGGGCGCCCGACGGATCACTGAAGCTTTCTTT
CASSLGGARRITEAFF
>TRBV29-1|TRBJ2-3|.|.
TGCAGCTATGAGAGAGGTCCAGATACGCAGTATTTT
CSYERGPDTQYF
>TRBV28|TRBJ1-5|few|.
TGTGCCAGCAGTTTTTTGGGACAAAGTCAGCCCCAGCATTTT
CASSFLGQSQPQHF
>TRBV23-1|TRBJ2-1|once|.
TGCGCCAGCAGTCAACGGGACAGGGATATTTCGGGACTAGCGAGAAGGCTCTACAATGAGCAGTTCTTC
CASSQRDRDISGLARRLYNEQFF
>TRBV19|TRBJ1-1|.|.
TGTGCCAGTAGTAACGCGTGGAACACTGAAGCTTTCTTT
CASSNAWNTEAFF
>TRBV7-2|TRBJ1-2|.|TRBD1
TGTGCCAGCAGCCCCGAAATAGGGGGCGCCTTAGGTGGCTACACCTTC
CASSPEIGGALGGYTF
>TRBV15|TRBJ2-1|.|TRBD2
TGTGCCACCAGCAGACCCGGGACTAGCGGGAGAAGGGACAATGAGCAGTTCTTC
CATSRPGTSGRRDNEQFF
>TRBV7-3|TRBJ2-1|.|TRBD2
TGTGCCAGCAGCTTAACGCTAGGACTAGGCAATGAGCAGTTCTTC
CASSLTLGLGNEQFF
>TRBV3-1/TRBV3-2|TRBJ2-1|.|TRBD2
TGTGCCAGCAGCCATAGCGGGACTAAGCGAGACAATGAGCAGCTCTTC
CASSHSGTKRDNEQLF
>TRBV3-1/TRBV3-2|TRBJ2-5|.|.
TGTGCCAGCAGCCCGGGGGAAGGCGCAAGAGAGACCCAGTACTTC
CASSPGEGARETQYF
>TRBV27|TRBJ2-3|.|TRBD2
TGTGCCAGCCGGTCGGCGGGAGTCGCAGATACGCAGTATTTT
CASRSAGVADTQYF
>TRBV20-1|TRBJ1-2|.|.
TGCAGTGCTAGTAACTTCGCTAACTATGGCTACACCTTC
CSASNFANYGYTF
>TRBV10-2|TRBJ1-2|.|TRBD1
TGCGCCAGCAGTTCCGGGACAGGCCCTGGCTACACCTTC
CASSSGTGPGYTF
>TRBV6-5|TRBJ1-2|.|.
TGTGCCAGCAGTTACCACAGGGCTGGCTATGGCTACACCTTC
CASSYHRAGYGYTF
>TRBV2|TRBJ2-5|.|.
TGTGCCAGCCAGGGTTGGGGCGGAGGGGAGACCCAGTACTTC
CASQGWGGGETQYF